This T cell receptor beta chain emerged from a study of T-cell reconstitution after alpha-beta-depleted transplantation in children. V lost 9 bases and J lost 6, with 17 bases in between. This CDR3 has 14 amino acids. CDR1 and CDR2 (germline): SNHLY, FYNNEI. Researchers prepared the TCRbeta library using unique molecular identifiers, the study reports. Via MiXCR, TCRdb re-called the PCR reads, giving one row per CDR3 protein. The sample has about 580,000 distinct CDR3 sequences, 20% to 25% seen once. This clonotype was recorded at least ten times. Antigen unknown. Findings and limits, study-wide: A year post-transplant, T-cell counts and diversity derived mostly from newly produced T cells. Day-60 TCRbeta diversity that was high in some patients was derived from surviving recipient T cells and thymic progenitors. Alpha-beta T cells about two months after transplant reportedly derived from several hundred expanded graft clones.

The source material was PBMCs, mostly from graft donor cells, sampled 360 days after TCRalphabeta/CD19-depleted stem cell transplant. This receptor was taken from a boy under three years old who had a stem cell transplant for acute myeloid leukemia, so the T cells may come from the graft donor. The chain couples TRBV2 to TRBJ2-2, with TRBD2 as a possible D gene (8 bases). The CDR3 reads CASRGLAGAGELFF. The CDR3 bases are TGTGCCAGTAGGGGGCTAGCGGGCGCCGGGGAGCTGTTTTTT.